The subject of this entry is one T cell receptor beta chain. What it binds is not known. Germline V gene sequence: CDR1 SGHTA, CDR2 FQGTGA. The V and J ends lost 2 bases and 5 bases respectively, with 19 bases between them. The CDR3 length is 17 residues. This entry is derived from a study of blood T cells in healthy people across ages. Study-wide findings and caveats: PBMCs that were unsorted prevented a conclusive naive versus antigen-experienced comparison. Per million T cells, the diversity of TCR beta decreased roughly linearly as age advanced.

Combining a sample-barcoded 5' primer with a J-beta primer mix, a second PCR ran for roughly 6 to 12 cycles. TCRdb ran MiXCR on the 5' RACE reads and lists one entry per CDR3 protein. The sample has nearly 1 million distinct CDR3 sequences, roughly 51% seen once. Input material: blood. The genes are TRBV7-3 and TRBJ2-1; the D call may be TRBD1 or TRBD2 (6 bases each). This sequence originates from an older woman in good health. In nucleotides, the CDR3 is TGTGCCAGCAGCTTAGGGGGCGGGAACTTCTACCACAATGAGCAGTTCTTC. Translation: CASSLGGGNFYHNEQFF.